This record concerns one T cell receptor (beta chain) sequence. The antigen is undetermined. This sample is drawn from a study of cytomegalovirus exposure and HLA in healthy donors. Study information: Researchers previously reported finding just under 120 million unique TCR beta sequences from approximately 190 million T cells.

Germline V gene lookup returns CDR1 LGHNA and CDR2 YSLEER. V shed 4 bases and J 0 bases; nucleotides not matched to a gene: 22. The CDR3 covers 21 residues. Study results and limitations: Rarity characterized most TCR sequences, yet some public TCRs appeared in many donors.

This PCR relied on a set of 60 Vbeta primers and 13 Jbeta primers. The repertoire was sequenced with immunoSEQ multiplex PCR; TCRdb's copy has only in-frame clones and lacks some. The data contain about 100,000 clones, 75% of them singletons. This sequence joins TRBV4-3 and TRBJ1-1; TRBD1 aligns across 8 bases. This TCR was recovered from a man aged 45-65 years in good health and CMV-seronegative. The sequenced material came from PBMCs. The CDR3 DNA sequence: TGCGCCAGCAGCCGTATAGCGCCTCATTTACAGGGGGGAACCGTGAACACTGAAGCTTTCTTT. Amino acids: CASSRIAPHLQGGTVNTEAFF.